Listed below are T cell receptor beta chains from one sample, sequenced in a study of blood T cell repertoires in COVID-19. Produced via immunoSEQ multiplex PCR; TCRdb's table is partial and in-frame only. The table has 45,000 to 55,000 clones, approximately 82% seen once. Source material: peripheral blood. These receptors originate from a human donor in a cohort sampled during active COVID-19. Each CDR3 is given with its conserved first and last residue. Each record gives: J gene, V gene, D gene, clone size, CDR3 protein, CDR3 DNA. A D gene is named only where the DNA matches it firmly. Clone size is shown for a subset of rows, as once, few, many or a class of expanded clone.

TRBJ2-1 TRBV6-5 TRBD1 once CASSYGGQGQNEQFF TGTGCCAGCAGTTACGGGGGACAGGGACAGAATGAGCAGTTCTTC
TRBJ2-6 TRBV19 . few CASSRSVSGANVLTF TGTGCCAGTAGTCGGTCCGTGTCTGGGGCCAACGTCCTGACTTTC
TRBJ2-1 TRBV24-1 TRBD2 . CATSDPGLAGGIDEQFF TGTGCCACCAGTGATCCAGGACTAGCGGGGGGTATAGATGAGCAGTTCTTC
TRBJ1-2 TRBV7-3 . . CASSLEWGGGYTF TGTGCCAGCAGCTTAGAGTGGGGCGGTGGCTACACCTTC
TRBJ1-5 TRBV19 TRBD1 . CASSIRDRVNQPQHF TGTGCCAGTAGTATACGGGACAGGGTCAATCAGCCCCAGCATTTT
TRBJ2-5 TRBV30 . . CAWSVLAAETQYF TGTGCCTGGAGTGTACTAGCTGCAGAGACCCAGTACTTC
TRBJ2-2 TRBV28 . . CASSKTRRTGELFF TGTGCCAGCAGTAAGACTCGGCGGACCGGGGAGCTGTTTTTT
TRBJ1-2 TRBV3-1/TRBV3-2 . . CASSQGRYGYTF TGTGCCAGCAGCCAGGGGCGCTATGGCTACACCTTC
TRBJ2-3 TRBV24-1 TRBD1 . CATSDPGQGARDTQYF TGTGCCACCAGTGACCCTGGACAGGGGGCGAGGGATACGCAGTATTTT
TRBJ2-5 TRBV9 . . CASSVIQGPQETQYF TGTGCCAGCAGCGTAATTCAGGGGCCCCAAGAGACCCAGTACTTC
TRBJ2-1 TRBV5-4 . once CASSLSGSSYNEQFF TGTGCCAGCAGCTTGAGTGGCAGTTCCTACAATGAGCAGTTCTTC
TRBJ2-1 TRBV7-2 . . CASSLGGEGKFF TGTGCCAGCAGCTTAGGAGGTGAGGGAAAGTTCTTC
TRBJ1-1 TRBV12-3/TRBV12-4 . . CASSFGGIEAFF TGTGCCAGCAGTTTCGGAGGGATAGAAGCTTTCTTT
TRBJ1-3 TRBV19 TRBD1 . CASSLQGAPGNTIYF TGTGCCAGTAGTCTACAGGGGGCTCCTGGAAACACCATATATTTT
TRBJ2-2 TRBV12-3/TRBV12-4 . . CASSLGLVGELFF TGTGCCAGCAGTTTAGGACTAGTCGGTGAGCTGTTTTTT
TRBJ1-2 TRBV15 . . CATSRDIRGVGYTF TGTGCCACCAGCAGAGATATTAGGGGCGTGGGCTACACCTTC
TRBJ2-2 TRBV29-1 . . CSAERHDRTGELFF TGCAGCGCCGAGAGACACGACCGTACCGGGGAGCTGTTTTTT
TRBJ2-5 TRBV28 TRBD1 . CASSLRGPQETQYF TGTGCCAGCAGTTTAAGGGGGCCCCAAGAGACCCAGTACTTC
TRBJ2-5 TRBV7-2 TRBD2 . CASSLRGGEGETQYF TGTGCCAGCAGTCTCAGAGGCGGGGAGGGGGAGACCCAGTACTTC
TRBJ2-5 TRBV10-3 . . CAISERGADQETQYF TGTGCCATCAGTGAGCGGGGGGCCGATCAAGAGACCCAGTACTTC
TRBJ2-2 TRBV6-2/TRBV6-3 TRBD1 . CASSLGQGATGELFF TGTGCCAGCAGTCTAGGACAGGGGGCCACCGGGGAGCTGTTTTTT
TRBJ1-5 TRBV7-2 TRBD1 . CASSLALLRDRNQPQHF TGTGCCAGCAGCCTTGCCCTTCTCCGGGACAGAAATCAGCCCCAGCATTTT
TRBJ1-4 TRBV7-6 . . CASSLARTPNEKLFF TGTGCCAGCAGCTTAGCACGGACTCCAAATGAAAAACTGTTTTTT
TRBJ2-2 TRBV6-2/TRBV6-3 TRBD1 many CASRPGQGDTGELFF TGTGCCAGCAGGCCTGGACAGGGTGACACCGGGGAGCTGTTTTTT
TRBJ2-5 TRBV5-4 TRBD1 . CASSDRQGNQETQYF TGTGCCAGCAGCGACCGACAGGGTAACCAAGAGACCCAGTACTTC
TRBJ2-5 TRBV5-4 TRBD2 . CASSRGGQETQYF TGTGCCAGCAGCCGCGGGGGCCAAGAGACCCAGTACTTC
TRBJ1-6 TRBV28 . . CASSPDLLGLESPLHF TGTGCCAGCAGTCCAGACTTGTTGGGTCTAGAGTCACCCCTCCACTTT
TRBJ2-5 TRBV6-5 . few CAPPPGGANDETQYF TGTGCCCCCCCTCCGGGGGGCGCCAATGATGAGACCCAGTACTTC
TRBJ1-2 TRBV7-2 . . CVSSLDGGRGRGGYTF TGTGTCAGCAGCTTAGATGGCGGCCGAGGGCGAGGTGGCTACACCTTC
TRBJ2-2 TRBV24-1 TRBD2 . CATSPRGGATGELFF TGTGCCACCAGTCCCCGCGGGGGGGCGACCGGGGAGCTGTTTTTT
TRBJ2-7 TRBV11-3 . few CASITRRGYEQYF TGTGCCAGCATCACCCGCAGAGGCTACGAGCAGTACTTC
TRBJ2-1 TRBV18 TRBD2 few CASSPQAGGYNEQFF TGTGCCAGCTCACCCCAGGCGGGGGGATACAATGAGCAGTTCTTC
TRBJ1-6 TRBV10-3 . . CAISGTPPGSPLHF TGTGCCATCAGTGGGACCCCCCCAGGGTCACCCCTCCACTTT
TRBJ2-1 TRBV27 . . CASSLSPGEGEQFF TGTGCCAGCAGTTTATCTCCAGGGGAGGGTGAGCAGTTCTTC
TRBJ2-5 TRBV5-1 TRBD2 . CASSLDEAGARGTQYF TGCGCCAGCAGCTTGGATGAAGCGGGGGCACGGGGGACCCAGTACTTC
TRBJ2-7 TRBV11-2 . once CASSLDRDYEQYF TGTGCCAGCAGCCTGGACAGAGACTACGAGCAGTACTTC
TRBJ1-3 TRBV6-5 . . CASSPTQGGGNTIYF TGTGCCAGCAGTCCAACCCAGGGAGGTGGAAACACCATATATTTT
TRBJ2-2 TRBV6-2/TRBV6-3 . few CASSNRELYTGELFF TGTGCCAGCAGTAACAGGGAATTATACACCGGGGAGCTGTTTTTT